The 19 T cell receptor beta chains presented below share a single source sample, sequenced in a study of blood T cell repertoires in COVID-19. Sequencing was performed with immunoSEQ multiplex PCR; in TCRdb, only in-frame clones are kept and a portion is missing. The sample lists under 450,000 clones, roughly four fifths seen once, with about 5.4% in the top ten. The material sequenced was PBMCs or T cells enriched from blood (not recorded which). Every receptor here comes from a woman aged 50 to 60 who had recovered from COVID-19.

This chain uses TRBV3-1 (or the pseudogene TRBV3-2) with TRBJ1-2; weak D call: TRBD1 (5 bases). Trimming pared 5 bases from V and 3 bases from J, leaving 10 bases between. CDR3 length: 13 residues. Germline V gives CDR1 LGHDT, CDR2 YNNKEL (reference sequence). The CDR3 sequence: CASSEQVHYGYTF. DNA of the CDR3: TGTGCCAGCAGCGAACAGGTACACTATGGCTACACCTTC.

This clone has just one count. V is TRBV2 and J is TRBJ1-4, with 7 bases fitting TRBD1. Germline trimming cut 7 bases from V and 4 bases from J; bases unmatched to any gene: 3. CDR1 is SNHLY, CDR2 FYNNEI, per germline. The CDR3 length is 13 residues. The CDR3 sequence is CASTGQDNEKLFF. For the CDR3, the DNA is TGTGCCAGCACCGGACAGGATAATGAAAAACTGTTTTTT. Using reference TRBV2 and TRBJ1-4 for the parts outside the CDR3, the full variable domain is EPEVTQTPSHQVTQMGQEVILRCVPISNHLYFYWYRQILGQKVEFLVSFYNNEISEKSEIFDDQFSVERPDGSNFTLKIRSTKLEDSAMYFCASTGQDNEKLFFGSGTQLSVL.

This rearrangement joins TRBV5-1 to TRBJ2-7; D perhaps matches TRBD1 (6 bases). V was shortened by 3 bases and J by 7 bases, with 17 bases between the two germline ends. Per germline, CDR1 SGHRS and CDR2 YFSETQ. The CDR3 runs 14 residues. CDR3 nucleotides: TGCGCCAGCAGCTCCGGGACATCGGGTGGGGAGCAGTACTTC. This codes for CASSSGTSGGEQYF.

The chain has TRBV19 and TRBJ1-4, with TRBD1 as a possible D gene (5 bases). The V end lost 5 bases, the J end lost 4 bases, and 11 bases lay between the germline ends. Looked up from germline, CDR1 is LNHDA and CDR2 is SQIVND (reference sequence). The CDR3 has 14 residues. CDR3 nucleotide sequence: TGTGCCAGTAGTGTCAGGGTCTTTAATGAAAAACTGTTTTTT. This codes for CASSVRVFNEKLFF.

The gene calls are TRBV19 and TRBJ2-1, with D maybe TRBD1 (6 bases). The germline CDR1 and CDR2 sequences are LNHDA and SQIVND (reference sequence). The CDR3 extends over 15 amino acids. The V gene lost 7 bases and the J gene lost 0 bases, with 13 bases spanning the gap. CDR3 protein: CASTGASISYNEQFF. DNA for the CDR3: TGTGCCAGTACAGGGGCTAGCATCTCCTACAATGAGCAGTTCTTC.

V usage is TRBV6-6 and J usage is TRBJ1-1, with a tentative D call TRBD1 (5 bases). Germline V gene lookup returns CDR1 MNHNY and CDR2 SVGAGI (reference sequence). Deletions cut 6 bases from V and 3 bases from J, with 11 bases between. The CDR3 has 13 residues. DNA for the CDR3: TGTGCCAGCAGCCAACCCAGGGACACTGAAGCTTTCTTT. This translates into CASSQPRDTEAFF.

This clone was seen more than once but under ten times. The chain joins TRBV19 to TRBJ1-2; 7 bases line up with TRBD1. V shed 3 bases, J shed 7 bases, and the junction held 11 bases outside the gene matches. CDR3 length equals 15 residues. Per the germline V gene, CDR1 is LNHDA and CDR2 is SQIVND (reference sequence). The CDR3 loop is CASSMGSPGTAGYTF. The CDR3 nucleotides are TGTGCCAGTAGTATGGGGAGCCCGGGGACAGCTGGCTACACCTTC.

Ten or more counts support this clone. Other DNA sequences in this sample translate to the same CDR3. The chain recombines TRBV2 with TRBJ1-6; no definite D call. V was clipped by 6 bases and J by 7 bases, with 10 bases between them. Germline-derived CDR1 and CDR2 are SNHLY and FYNNEI. This CDR3 is 13 amino acids long. The CDR3 sequence is CASRRAQNSPLHF. The CDR3 DNA reads TGTGCCAGCAGGAGGGCCCAGAATTCACCCCTCCACTTT.

The genes are TRBV10-3 and TRBJ2-1; 11 bases are a match to TRBD2. The CDR3 covers 17 residues. Germline V gene data show CDR1 as ENHRY and CDR2 as SYGVKD. The V segment lost 0 bases and the J segment 3 bases; nucleotides outside the gene matches: 4. CDR3 in DNA: TGTGCCATCAGTGAGTCTAGCGGGAGGGCCAACTACAATGAGCAGTTCTTC. It encodes CAISESSGRANYNEQFF.

The chain recombines TRBV7-9 with TRBJ2-5; no reliable D call. V was trimmed by 3 bases and J by 7 bases, leaving 15 bases between them. The CDR3 is made up of 14 amino acids. Germline V gene lookup returns CDR1 SEHNR and CDR2 FQNEAQ (reference sequence). CDR3 sequence (DNA): TGTGCCAGCAGCTTCAGGTTACCCGAAGGGACCCAGTACTTC. As protein: CASSFRLPEGTQYF. The variable domain in full, with the rest retrieved from reference TRBV7-9 and TRBJ2-5, is DTGVSQNPRHKITKRGQNVTFRCDPISEHNRLYWYRQTLGQGPEFLTYFQNEAQLEKSRLLSDRFSAERPKGSFSTLEIQRTEQGDSAMYLCASSFRLPEGTQYFGPGTRLLVL.

The V and J genes are TRBV27 and TRBJ1-1, with D possibly matching TRBD1 (6 bases). The CDR3 covers 14 residues. From germline, CDR1 is MNHEY and CDR2 SMNVEV (reference sequence). With 3 bases removed from V and 4 bases from J, the gap between germline ends came to 12 bases. CDR3 in amino acids: CASSFQGTGTEAFF. The CDR3 nucleotides read TGTGCCAGCAGTTTTCAGGGGACGGGCACTGAAGCTTTCTTT.

The gene calls are TRBV28 and TRBJ2-1, with TRBD2 matching 14 bases. J was trimmed by 8 bases and V by 4 bases; bases with no gene match: 10. Germline-derived CDR1 and CDR2 are MDHEN and SYDVKM. This CDR3 spans 17 amino acids. Here the CDR3 DNA reads TGTGCCAGCAGTTCCGGGACTAGCGGGAGTTTGGGGGATGAGCAGTTCTTC. Translated, it gives CASSSGTSGSLGDEQFF. Full variable domain (missing parts from reference TRBV28 and TRBJ2-1): DVKVTQSSRYLVKRTGEKVFLECVQDMDHENMFWYRQDPGLGLRLIYFSYDVKMKEKGDIPEGYSVSREKKERFSLILESASTNQTSMYLCASSSGTSGSLGDEQFFGPGTRLTVL.

The V call is TRBV10-1, the J call TRBJ1-2; D might be TRBD1 (5 bases). From germline, CDR1 is WNHNN and CDR2 SYGVQD (reference sequence). The CDR3 runs 15 residues. V dropped 9 bases and J dropped 2 bases, with 19 bases sitting between them. CDR3 in amino acids: CARGGRVDGNYGYTF. The CDR3 bases are TGCGCCAGGGGGGGGAGGGTGGATGGGAACTATGGCTACACCTTC.

This CDR3 is CSVGAGQSYGYTF. The CDR3, as DNA: TGCAGCGTTGGGGCAGGGCAATCCTATGGCTACACCTTC. The chain has TRBV29-1 and TRBJ1-2, with a possible D match to TRBD1 (5 bases). Germline-derived CDR1 and CDR2 are SQVTM and ANQGSEA. This CDR3 has 13 amino acids. V lost 4 bases, J lost 4 bases, and 13 bases lay in between.

The rearrangement joins TRBV9 to TRBJ1-3; TRBD1 might be the D (6 bases). The CDR3 length is 15 residues. Germline lookup yields CDR1 SGDLS and CDR2 YYNGEE. V dropped 2 bases and J dropped 0 bases, with 9 bases sitting between them. CDR3 DNA sequence: TGTGCCAGCAGCGTTACGGACAGCTCTGGAAACACCATATATTTT. Its protein product is CASSVTDSSGNTIYF. Complete variable domain (other parts from reference TRBV9 and TRBJ1-3): DSGVTQTPKHLITATGQRVTLRCSPRSGDLSVYWYQQSLDQGLQFLIQYYNGEERAKGNILERFSAQQFPDLHSELNLSSLELGDSALYFCASSVTDSSGNTIYFGEGSWLTVV.

The chain links TRBV7-2 to TRBJ2-7; 7 bases are a match to TRBD2. V dropped 2 bases and J dropped 3; count of bases not matched to a gene: 10. Germline V gene data show CDR1 as SGHTA and CDR2 as FQGNSA. CDR3 length: 16 residues. The CDR3 sequence is CASSLLSSGARYEQYF. DNA for the CDR3: TGTGCCAGCAGCTTATTGTCTAGCGGAGCCCGCTACGAGCAGTACTTC. Using reference TRBV7-2 and TRBJ2-7 for the parts outside the CDR3, the full variable domain is GAGVSQSPSNKVTEKGKDVELRCDPISGHTALYWYRQSLGQGLEFLIYFQGNSAPDKSGLPSDRFSAERTGGSVSTLTIQRTQQEDSAVYLCASSLLSSGARYEQYFGPGTRLTVT.

The V call is TRBV13, the J call TRBJ1-1; TRBD1 agrees at 9 bases. This CDR3 spans 16 amino acids. Germline-derived CDR1 and CDR2 are PRHDT and FYEKMQ (reference sequence). Trimming removed 4 bases from V and 1 base from J; junction bases left unmatched: 7. CDR3 sequence (DNA): TGTGCCAGCAGCTACAGGACAGGGGTGGAGAACACTGAAGCTTTCTTT. Its protein is CASSYRTGVENTEAFF.

V and J are TRBV19 and TRBJ2-3; 10 positions match TRBD2. The V segment lost 5 bases and the J segment 2 bases; nucleotides outside the gene matches: 10. This CDR3 spans 17 amino acids. Germline V CDR1 and CDR2: LNHDA, SQIVND (reference sequence). CDR3 region: CASSFSGGVLLTDTQYF. The CDR3, as DNA: TGTGCCAGTAGTTTCAGCGGGGGGGTATTACTCACAGATACGCAGTATTTT.

The table lists this clone with a count of one. The chain uses TRBV7-9 and TRBJ1-1; possibly TRBD1 for D (5 bases). V gave up 5 bases and J gave up 7 bases, with 11 bases separating them. CDR1 is SEHNR and CDR2 is FQNEAQ in the germline V gene (reference sequence). This CDR3 has 12 amino acids. The CDR3 DNA reads as TGTGCCAGCAGCACCCAGGGAATTGAAGCTTTCTTT. This gives the protein CASSTQGIEAFF.